The sequence of this TCR beta chain was determined in a study of siplizumab effects on memory and regulatory T cells (dated by TCRdb to the late 2010s). As for the study more broadly: The study examined how the anti-CD2 antibody siplizumab affects alloreactive T-cell subsets in allogeneic mixed lymphocyte reactions built from human PBMCs. What the authors observed across the whole study: The cumulative frequency of alloreactive sequences traceable to unstimulated CD4+ memory T cells was significantly reduced by siplizumab. Roughly 75-97% of proliferating CD4+ or CD8+ clones could not be assigned a naive or memory phenotype. Compared with memory T cells, unstimulated naive T cells appeared more diverse, and naive cells seemed to make a substantial contribution to the alloresponse. Because sequences at frequencies below about 10^-5 were poorly captured, only a minor fraction of alloreactive clones could be mapped back to unstimulated subsets. In reactions with siplizumab, an average of approximately 69% of mappable alloreactive CD4+ clones were Treg-derived, compared with 25% to 30% in control reactions. Whether proliferating Tregs from siplizumab cultures were suppressive was not functionally confirmed.

To prepare the library, the immunoSEQ multiplex PCR assay was applied. Each sample had 9 x 10^4 or so TCR templates assayed by the deep sequencing platform. Genomic DNA extracted from sorted T cells was the material used for TCRbeta CDR3 sequencing. As for how the authors treated the data: The R programming language was used for clonal analysis of the TCRbeta CDR3 data. Alloreactive CD4+ and CD8+ clones were identified by comparing unstimulated samples to CFSE-low samples taken after the reaction. By matching sequences to the repertoires of sorted unstimulated Treg and non-Treg cells, each alloreactive CD4+ clone was assigned a regulatory or non-regulatory origin. The source is immuneACCESS, and TCRdb retained only in-frame sequences with V and J called. Part of the clones is not carried over; for the studies checked, unresolved V genes explain less than half of this, and the remainder is unexplained. D and trimming come from the DNA, and the V and J calls and clone size come from that table. Recorded for this sample are around 100,000 clones; around 90% of them occurred a single time. The ten most abundant clones make up 0.15% of the sample.

As to this clone: Its antigen is unknown. One base away there is no much larger clone; base qualities are not given.

Measured from the cysteine to the phenylalanine, the CDR3 is 15 residues long. Solely the CDR3 DNA is kept, with 45 bases framed from the first base. Reading the germline V gene gives CDR1 MNHNS and CDR2 SASEGT. V is cut back by 6 bases and J by 8 bases, with 12 bases in the junction unmatched. Sorted unstimulated T cells and proliferating T cells recovered from mixed lymphocyte reactions were subjected to TCRbeta CDR3 sequencing. Fresh whole blood from fewer than 12 HLA-typed healthy donors was used to isolate PBMCs. The sequence derives from a human donor in good health. Input material: CD4+ T cells sorted from blood. The chain was built from TRBV6-1 and TRBJ1-2; the junction holds 10 bases that match TRBD1. The DNA reads as follows: TGTGCCAGCAGACCCGCCGGGACAGGGGTTGGGGGCTACACCTTC. It translates as CASRPAGTGVGGYTF.